This T cell receptor beta chain was captured in a study of CD8 T cells in ankylosing spondylitis. The CDR3 is made up of 15 amino acids. In germline, CDR1 is SGHAT, CDR2 FQNNGV. Trimming stripped 5 bases from V and 3 bases from J, with 14 bases between. As concerns this clonotype: The antigen is not known.

Study-wide findings and caveats: Researchers reportedly found disease-linked clones significantly enriched in matched ankylosing spondylitis synovial fluid.

TCRdb analysed the 5' RACE reads with MiXCR anew, one entry per CDR3 protein. This sample carries under 250,000 distinct CDR3 sequences, 9.5% to 12% of them seen once, and the ten largest clones take 6% to 8.5%. Sequencing used blood, either unsorted or a sorted T cell fraction (not recorded which). The sequence derives from a male donor with ankylosing spondylitis or in good health (not recorded which). V gene TRBV11-2 combines with J gene TRBJ2-1; the D is unclear. The CDR3, as DNA: TGTGCCAGCAGCCTCACAGTGGAGCTCTACAATGAGCAGTTCTTC. This gives the protein CASSLTVELYNEQFF. Full variable domain (outside the CDR3, taken from reference TRBV11-2 and TRBJ2-1): EAGVAQSPRYKIIEKRQSVAFWCNPISGHATLYWYQQILGQGPKLLIQFQNNGVVDDSQLPKDRFSAERLKGVDSTLKIQPAKLEDSAVYLCASSLTVELYNEQFFGPGTRLTVL.